A single sample is the source of the 27 T cell receptor beta chains below, sequenced in a study of human T cells and chemical hapten exposure. TCRdb recomputed calls from the RACE reads with MiXCR, one row per CDR3 protein. The repertoire holds under 400,000 distinct CDR3 sequences, with approximately 5% as singletons. Documented time point: pre-sensitization, week 0. Treatment specified: therapeutic diphenylcyclopropenone sensitization with weekly scalp DPC. Here the sequenced sample was whole blood, taken in connection with sensitization to the hapten diphenylcyclopropenone (DPC). The receptors derive from a woman between 45 and 60 years old with alopecia areata. Some clones in this sample may be carry-over from other donors' samples.

This clonotype was found many times. The chain couples TRBV28 to TRBJ2-1; 8 bases match TRBD2. The CDR3 consists of 13 residues. The ends lost 7 bases at V and 7 bases at J; junction bases unmatched: 6. The germline CDR1 and CDR2 sequences are MDHEN and SYDVKM. The chain's CDR3 is CASKPGLGNEQFF. The CDR3 nucleotides are TGTGCCAGCAAACCGGGACTAGGGAATGAGCAGTTCTTC.

There are many counts of this clonotype. As the CDR3 is not closed by the conserved phenylalanine or tryptophan, this likely results from a read error. The DNA is omitted, as the CDR3 cannot be located on it reliably, and the CDR3 follows TCRdb's listing. This sequence joins TRBV10-3 and TRBJ2-1; no DNA check was done on the table's D call, TRBD2. The CDR3 is 8 residues long, ends included. CDR1 is ENHRY, CDR2 SYGVKD, per germline. This CDR3 is CAISDESL.

This clonotype was counted between two and nine times. This chain connects TRBV29-1 to TRBJ2-5, with D possibly TRBD2 on 6 matching bases. V was trimmed by 4 bases and J by 5 bases, leaving 11 bases between them. This CDR3 comprises 12 residues. Germline loops: CDR1 SQVTM, CDR2 ANQGSEA. CDR3 in amino acids: CSVALAGETQYF. The CDR3 coding sequence is TGCAGCGTTGCACTAGCTGGGGAGACCCAGTACTTC.

This clonotype was recorded many times. V usage is TRBV10-1 and J usage is TRBJ1-4, with 9 nucleotides matching TRBD1. V trimming: 5 bases; J trimming: 6 bases; junction bases outside the gene matches: 4. The germline CDR1 and CDR2 sequences are WNHNN and SYGVQD (reference sequence). CDR3 length: 14 amino acids. CDR3 sequence reads: CASSRTGEDEKLFF. In nucleotides, the CDR3 is TGCGCCAGCAGTCGGACAGGGGAGGATGAAAAACTGTTTTTT.

In this sample, this clonotype turned up many times. The J gene is TRBJ2-2, the V gene TRBV29-1; no clear D. V was trimmed by 6 bases and J by 7 bases, leaving 9 bases between them. This CDR3 has 11 residues. Germline-derived CDR1 and CDR2 are SQVTM and ANQGSEA. The CDR3 reads CSVLIYGELFF. Written as DNA, the CDR3 is TGCAGCGTGTTAATCTACGGGGAGCTGTTTTTT.

This clonotype came up many times. This chain links TRBV29-1 with TRBJ1-1; weak D call: TRBD1 (5 bases). The CDR3 is made up of 14 amino acids. Trimming pared 4 bases from V and 5 bases from J, leaving 17 bases between. Germline values: CDR1 SQVTM, CDR2 ANQGSEA. CDR3 protein: CSVVPKVGATEAFF. The CDR3 DNA is TGCAGCGTTGTACCCAAAGTAGGGGCTACTGAAGCTTTCTTT.

The chain carries TRBV2 and TRBJ1-1; 9 bases line up with TRBD1. Unmatched junction bases numbered 9, after V lost 4 bases and J lost 9 bases. The CDR3 covers 14 residues. Germline V lookup: CDR1 SNHLY, CDR2 FYNNEI. CDR3 nucleotide sequence: TGTGCCAGCAGTGCCGCTAGTGGACAGGGGAAAGCTTTCTTT. Amino acid sequence: CASSAASGQGKAFF.

The gene calls are TRBV28 and TRBJ2-2; D remains unclear. V gave up 7 bases and J gave up 0 bases, with 9 bases separating them. This CDR3 spans 14 amino acids. The germline V gene encodes CDR1 MDHEN and CDR2 SYDVKM. The CDR3 protein is CASNQESNTGELFF. CDR3 sequence (DNA): TGTGCCAGCAATCAGGAATCGAACACCGGGGAGCTGTTTTTT. The entire variable domain, with the rest obtained from reference TRBV28 and TRBJ2-2, is as follows: DVKVTQSSRYLVKRTGEKVFLECVQDMDHENMFWYRQDPGLGLRLIYFSYDVKMKEKGDIPEGYSVSREKKERFSLILESASTNQTSMYLCASNQESNTGELFFGEGSRLTVL.

This clonotype showed up many times. This chain uses TRBV7-9 with TRBJ1-5, with 7 positions matching TRBD1. V lost 6 bases and J lost 5; bases outside the gene matches: 1. Per the germline V gene, CDR1 is SEHNR and CDR2 is FQNEAQ (reference sequence). This CDR3 region has 12 residues. The CDR3 spells CASSQGDQPQHF. The CDR3 region has the DNA TGTGCCAGCAGTCAGGGGGATCAGCCCCAGCATTTT.

This clonotype came up a few times. This rearrangement joins TRBV2 to TRBJ2-3; D is undetermined. Germline CDR1 SNHLY, CDR2 FYNNEI. The CDR3 runs to 14 residues. The ends were cut back, 2 bases at V and 0 bases at J, with 6 bases in the middle. The CDR3 coding sequence is TGTGCCAGCAGTGAAACAGTAAGCACAGATACGCAGTATTTT. The encoded protein is CASSETVSTDTQYF.

This clonotype was recorded many times. The chain couples TRBV28 to TRBJ2-3, with D tentatively TRBD1 (7 bases). The CDR3 consists of 15 residues. Trimming took 2 bases from V and 1 from J, leaving 10 bases between them. Per germline, CDR1 MDHEN and CDR2 SYDVKM. The CDR3 region has the DNA TGTGCCAGCAGTTTACCCAGGGGGGGCACAGATACGCAGTATTTT. Its protein is CASSLPRGGTDTQYF.

In this sample, this clonotype turned up many times. CDR3 nucleotide sequence: TGTGCCAGCAGCGGCGGACAGAGCACAGATACGCAGTATTTT. This encodes CASSGGQSTDTQYF. V gene TRBV5-6 combines with J gene TRBJ2-3, with D tentatively TRBD1 (6 bases). Germline V gives CDR1 SGHDT, CDR2 YYEEEE. Between the trimmed V and J ends, which lost 4 bases and 0 bases, there was a span of 9 bases. The CDR3 runs to 14 residues.

This chain uses TRBV18 with TRBJ2-5, with D unclear. Trimming left V 3 bases short and J 2 bases short, with 4 bases between. The germline V gene has CDR1 KGHSH and CDR2 LQKENI. The CDR3 runs to 12 residues. As DNA, the CDR3 is TGTGCCAGCTCACCGAGGCAAGAGACCCAGTACTTC. Protein product: CASSPRQETQYF.

V gene TRBV10-3 combines with J gene TRBJ2-7; D not resolved. The CDR3 is 12 amino acids. V was cut by 6 bases and J by 2 bases, with 8 bases left in between. Germline CDR1 is ENHRY and CDR2 is SYGVKD. In nucleotides, the CDR3 is TGTGCCATCAGAACTGACACCTACGAGCAGTACTTC. It encodes CAIRTDTYEQYF.

This clonotype came up many times. The gene calls are TRBV13 and TRBJ2-7, with TRBD2 identical over 9 bases. V lost 1 base to trimming and J lost 2 bases; unmatched junction nucleotides: 6. The CDR3 spans 16 residues. Looked up from germline, CDR1 is PRHDT and CDR2 is FYEKMQ (reference sequence). CDR3 region: CASSLVQRGATYEQYF. The CDR3 nucleotides are TGTGCCAGCAGCTTAGTCCAGCGGGGGGCAACCTACGAGCAGTACTTC.

This clonotype was detected many times. The rearrangement uses TRBV28 and TRBJ2-7, with a weak D call TRBD1 (6 bases). There are 13 residues in the CDR3. V lost 6 bases, J lost 2 bases, and 11 bases lay in between. CDR1 MDHEN and CDR2 SYDVKM come from the germline V gene. CDR3 amino acids: CASRTGRAYEQYF. The CDR3 DNA follows: TGTGCCAGCAGGACAGGACGCGCCTACGAGCAGTACTTC.

The chain carries TRBV5-1 and TRBJ1-6; D unclear. Germline V gene data show CDR1 as SGHRS and CDR2 as YFSETQ. CDR3 length equals 17 residues. The V gene lost 0 bases and the J gene lost 5 bases, with 15 bases spanning the gap. CDR3 in amino acids: CASSLGNYTNHNSPLHF. Here the CDR3 DNA reads TGCGCCAGCAGCTTGGGGAACTACACAAACCATAATTCACCCCTCCACTTT.

This clonotype was counted only a few times. This chain joins TRBV20-1 and TRBJ2-1; TRBD2 matches at 14 bases. CDR1 DFQATT and CDR2 SNEGSKA come from the germline V gene (reference sequence). This CDR3 comprises 15 residues. Trimming took 6 bases from V and 4 from J; bases not matched to a gene: 5. In nucleotides, the CDR3 is TGCAGTGCGCGGACTAGCGGGAGGCGATACAATGAGCAGTTCTTC. Amino acid sequence: CSARTSGRRYNEQFF.

The rearrangement links TRBV3-1 to TRBJ1-5; unclear D gene. The CDR3 contains 14 residues. Germline CDR1 and CDR2: LGHDT and YNNKEL (reference sequence). V shed 1 base and J shed 4 bases, with 8 bases lying between them. The CDR3 spells CASSQGTGNQPQHF. The CDR3 nucleotides read TGTGCCAGCAGCCAAGGCACCGGGAATCAGCCCCAGCATTTT. Full variable domain (rest looked up from reference TRBV3-1 and TRBJ1-5): DTAVSQTPKYLVTQMGNDKSIKCEQNLGHDTMYWYKQDSKKFLKIMFSYNNKELIINETVPNRFSPKSPDKAHLNLHINSLELGDSAVYFCASSQGTGNQPQHFGDGTRLSIL.

This clonotype was seen a few times. The chain couples TRBV12-3 or TRBV12-4 to TRBJ1-1; D is uncertain. This CDR3 spans 15 amino acids. V lost 2 bases to trimming and J lost 6 bases, with 16 bases between them. Here the CDR3 DNA reads TGTGCCAGCAGTTTATTTAACGGGAGGTCCGCTGAAGCTTTCTTT. It specifies CASSLFNGRSAEAFF.

There are many counts of this clonotype. This chain links TRBV27 with TRBJ2-1; 11 positions match TRBD2. The CDR3 is 16 residues long. Germline V gene data show CDR1 as MNHEY and CDR2 as SMNVEV (reference sequence). The V segment lost 8 bases and the J segment 6 bases; nucleotides outside the gene matches: 12. As DNA, the CDR3 is TGTGCCAGCTTCAAGACTAGCGGGACCCCGGCCAATGAGCAGTTCTTC. This sequence encodes CASFKTSGTPANEQFF.

This clonotype was seen many times. The rearrangement uses TRBV28 and TRBJ1-5; no firm D call. The CDR3 is made up of 14 amino acids. Germline loops: CDR1 MDHEN, CDR2 SYDVKM. V gave up 6 bases and J gave up 3 bases, with 12 bases separating them. This CDR3 reads CASRLGRVNQPQHF. CDR3 nucleotides: TGTGCCAGCAGGCTAGGACGGGTCAATCAGCCCCAGCATTTT. The full variable domain, with the rest looked up from reference TRBV28 and TRBJ1-5, is DVKVTQSSRYLVKRTGEKVFLECVQDMDHENMFWYRQDPGLGLRLIYFSYDVKMKEKGDIPEGYSVSREKKERFSLILESASTNQTSMYLCASRLGRVNQPQHFGDGTRLSIL.

V and J are TRBV6-1 and TRBJ2-2, with TRBD1 as a possible D gene (5 bases). Trimming pared 3 bases from V and 1 base from J, leaving 6 bases between. This CDR3 is 14 amino acids long. Germline V gene sequence: CDR1 MNHNS, CDR2 SASEGT. The CDR3 nucleotides are TGTGCCAGCAGTGAGACAGTGAACACCGGGGAGCTGTTTTTT. As protein: CASSETVNTGELFF.

This clonotype was seen repeatedly, ten times or more. The chain carries TRBV4-2 and TRBJ1-2; a weak D match, TRBD1 (5 bases). The CDR3 extends over 17 amino acids. V gave up 0 bases and J gave up 4 bases, with 18 bases separating them. Germline loops: CDR1 LGHNA, CDR2 YNFKEQ. The DNA for the CDR3 is TGTGCCAGCAGCCAAGAATTGGGACTCCGAGGGACCTATGGCTACACCTTC. Translation: CASSQELGLRGTYGYTF.

This clonotype was counted between two and nine times. J is TRBJ2-1 and V is TRBV29-1; 9 bases agree with TRBD1. Trimming removed 4 bases from V and 9 bases from J; junction bases left unmatched: 13. This CDR3 contains 15 residues. Looked up from germline, CDR1 is SQVTM and CDR2 is ANQGSEA. CDR3 protein: CSVGGQGTGWVEQFF. The CDR3 DNA reads TGCAGCGTTGGAGGACAAGGGACAGGGTGGGTTGAGCAGTTCTTC.

This clonotype appeared many times. The V gene is TRBV7-2, the J gene TRBJ1-3; 8 positions match TRBD1. Germline CDR1 SGHTA, CDR2 FQGNSA. The V gene end was trimmed by 4 bases and the J gene end by 2 bases; junction bases not matched to a gene: 1. The CDR3 sequence is 14 residues long. The CDR3 DNA sequence: TGTGCCAGCAGCTCGACAGGGGCTGGAAACACCATATATTTT. This sequence encodes CASSSTGAGNTIYF.

The V and J genes are TRBV2 and TRBJ2-3, with 12 nucleotides matching TRBD2. Trimming took 1 base from V and 2 from J; bases not matched to a gene: 4. The CDR3 runs 17 residues. Germline lookup yields CDR1 SNHLY and CDR2 FYNNEI. The CDR3 reads CASSEGPSGGATDTQYF. The CDR3 nucleotides read TGTGCCAGCAGTGAAGGGCCTAGCGGGGGGGCCACAGATACGCAGTATTTT.